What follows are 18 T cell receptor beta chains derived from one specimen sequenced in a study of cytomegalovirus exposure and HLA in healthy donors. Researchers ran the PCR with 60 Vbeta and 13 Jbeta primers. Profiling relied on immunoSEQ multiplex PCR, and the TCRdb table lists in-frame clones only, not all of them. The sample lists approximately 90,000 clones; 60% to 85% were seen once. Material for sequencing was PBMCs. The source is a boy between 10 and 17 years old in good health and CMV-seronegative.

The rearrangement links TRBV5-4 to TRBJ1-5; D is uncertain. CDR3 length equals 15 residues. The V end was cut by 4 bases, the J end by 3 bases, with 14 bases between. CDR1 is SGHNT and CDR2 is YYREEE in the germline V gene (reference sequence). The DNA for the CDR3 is TGTGCCAGCAGCCGGCGGGAGCTCCCCAATCAGCCCCAGCATTTT. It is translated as CASSRRELPNQPQHF.

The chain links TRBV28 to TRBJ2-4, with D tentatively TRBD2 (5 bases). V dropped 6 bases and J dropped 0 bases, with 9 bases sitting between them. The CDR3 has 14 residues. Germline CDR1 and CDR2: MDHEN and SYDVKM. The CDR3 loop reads CASRDGLAKNIQYF. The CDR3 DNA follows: TGTGCCAGCAGGGACGGACTAGCCAAAAACATTCAGTACTTC.

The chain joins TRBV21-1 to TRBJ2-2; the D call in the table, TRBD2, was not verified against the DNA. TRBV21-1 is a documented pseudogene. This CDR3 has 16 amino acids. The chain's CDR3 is CASSKVPSSNTGELFF. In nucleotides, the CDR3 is TGTGCCAGCAGCAAAGTACCTAGCTCGAACACCGGGGAGCTGTTTTTT.

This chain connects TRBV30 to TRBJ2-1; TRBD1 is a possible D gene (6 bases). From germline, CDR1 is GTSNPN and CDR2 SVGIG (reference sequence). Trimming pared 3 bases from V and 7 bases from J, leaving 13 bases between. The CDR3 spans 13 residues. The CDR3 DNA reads TGTGCCTGGAGCACAGGGACGGTGAATGAGCAGTTCTTC. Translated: CAWSTGTVNEQFF.

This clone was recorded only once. CDR3 nucleotides: TGTGCCAGCAGCCCAGGACAGTATAACACTGAAGCTTTCTTT. This codes for CASSPGQYNTEAFF. The genes are TRBV7-2 and TRBJ1-1, with D possibly matching TRBD1 (6 bases). The CDR3 runs to 14 residues. The V and J ends lost 5 bases and 2 bases respectively, with 12 bases between them. Germline assignment: CDR1 SGHTA and CDR2 FQGNSA.

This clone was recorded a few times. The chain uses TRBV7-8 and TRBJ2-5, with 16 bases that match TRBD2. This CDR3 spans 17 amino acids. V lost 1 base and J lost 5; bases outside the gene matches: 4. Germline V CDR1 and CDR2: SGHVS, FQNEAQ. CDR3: CASSLEGLAGGRETQYF. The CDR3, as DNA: TGTGCCAGCAGCTTAGAGGGACTAGCGGGGGGGCGTGAGACCCAGTACTTC.

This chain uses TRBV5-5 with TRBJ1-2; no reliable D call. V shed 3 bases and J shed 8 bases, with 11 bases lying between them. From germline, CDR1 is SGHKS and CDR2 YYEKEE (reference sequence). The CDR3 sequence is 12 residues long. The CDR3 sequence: CASSSWTVGYTF. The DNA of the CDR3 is TGTGCCAGCAGCTCTTGGACTGTAGGCTACACCTTC.

The CDR3 reads CASSIGTENEQFF. The CDR3 DNA reads TGTGCCAGTAGTATAGGGACAGAAAATGAGCAGTTCTTC. The V gene is TRBV19, the J gene TRBJ2-1, with D possibly matching TRBD1 (6 bases). Germline loops: CDR1 LNHDA, CDR2 SQIVND (reference sequence). There are 13 residues in the CDR3. V was shortened by 1 base and J by 7 bases, with 8 bases between the two germline ends. The entire variable domain, with the rest obtained from reference TRBV19 and TRBJ2-1, is as follows: DGGITQSPKYLFRKEGQNVTLSCEQNLNHDAMYWYRQDPGQGLRLIYYSQIVNDFQKGDIAEGYSVSREKKESFPLTVTSAQKNPTAFYLCASSIGTENEQFFGPGTRLTVL.

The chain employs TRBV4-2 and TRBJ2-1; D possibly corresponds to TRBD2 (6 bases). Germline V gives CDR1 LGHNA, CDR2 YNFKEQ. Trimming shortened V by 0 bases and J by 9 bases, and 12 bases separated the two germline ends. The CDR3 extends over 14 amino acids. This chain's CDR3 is CASSQDVLATEQFF. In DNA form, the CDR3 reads TGTGCCAGCAGCCAAGATGTTCTAGCGACTGAGCAGTTCTTC.

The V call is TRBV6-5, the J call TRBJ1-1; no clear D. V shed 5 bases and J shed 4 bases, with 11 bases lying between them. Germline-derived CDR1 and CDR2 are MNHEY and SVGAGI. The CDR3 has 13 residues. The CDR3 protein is CASSVNSGTEAFF. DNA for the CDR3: TGTGCCAGCAGTGTAAATTCGGGCACTGAAGCTTTCTTT.

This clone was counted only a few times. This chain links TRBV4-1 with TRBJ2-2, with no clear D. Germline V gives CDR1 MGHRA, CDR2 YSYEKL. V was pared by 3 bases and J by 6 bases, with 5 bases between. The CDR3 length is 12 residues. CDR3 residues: CASSHRAGELFF. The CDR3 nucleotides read TGCGCCAGCAGCCACCGGGCCGGGGAGCTGTTTTTT.

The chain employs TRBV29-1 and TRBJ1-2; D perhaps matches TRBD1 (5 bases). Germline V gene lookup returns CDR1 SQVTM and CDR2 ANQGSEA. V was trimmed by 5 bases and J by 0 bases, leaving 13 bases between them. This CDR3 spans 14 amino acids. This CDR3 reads CSVQTEPANYGYTF. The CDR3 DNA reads TGCAGCGTTCAGACAGAACCAGCTAACTATGGCTACACCTTC.

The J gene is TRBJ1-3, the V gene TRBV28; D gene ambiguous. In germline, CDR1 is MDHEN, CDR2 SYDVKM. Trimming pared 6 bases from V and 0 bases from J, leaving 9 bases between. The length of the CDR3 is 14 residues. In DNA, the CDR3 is TGTGCCAGCAGGTCCCGCTACTCTGGAAACACCATATATTTT. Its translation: CASRSRYSGNTIYF.

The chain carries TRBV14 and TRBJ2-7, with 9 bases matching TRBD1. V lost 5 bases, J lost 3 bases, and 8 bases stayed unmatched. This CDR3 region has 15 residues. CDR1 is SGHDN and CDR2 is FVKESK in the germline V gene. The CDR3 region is CASSAPGTGNYEQYF. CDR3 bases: TGTGCCAGCAGCGCCCCCGGGACAGGGAACTACGAGCAGTACTTC.

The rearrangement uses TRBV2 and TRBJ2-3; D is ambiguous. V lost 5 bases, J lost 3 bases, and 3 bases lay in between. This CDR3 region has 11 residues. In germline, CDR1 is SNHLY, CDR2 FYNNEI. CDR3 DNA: TGTGCCAGCAGTCCGACAGATACGCAGTATTTT. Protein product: CASSPTDTQYF.

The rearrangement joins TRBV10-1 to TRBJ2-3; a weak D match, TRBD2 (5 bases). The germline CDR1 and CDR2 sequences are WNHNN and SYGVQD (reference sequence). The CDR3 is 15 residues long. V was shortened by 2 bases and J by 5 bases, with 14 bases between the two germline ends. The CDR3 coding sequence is TGCGCCAGCAGTGAGGGCCGAAGAAGCGGAGATACGCAGTATTTT. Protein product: CASSEGRRSGDTQYF.

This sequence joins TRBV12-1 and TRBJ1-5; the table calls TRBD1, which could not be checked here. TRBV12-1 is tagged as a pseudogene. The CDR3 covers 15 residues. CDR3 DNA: TGTGCCAGCACCCACAGGGACAGGTTCAATCAGCCCCAGCATTTT. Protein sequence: CASTHRDRFNQPQHF.

CDR3 nucleotides: TGCAGCGCCGAGGAGGGAGGGACTGAAGCTTTCTTT. Translation: CSAEEGGTEAFF. This chain uses TRBV29-1 with TRBJ1-1; D is ambiguous. The germline V gene encodes CDR1 SQVTM and CDR2 ANQGSEA. This CDR3 region has 12 residues. V was shortened by 7 bases and J by 5 bases, with 14 bases between the two germline ends.